Listed here are 32 T cell receptor beta chains from one sample, sequenced in a study of T cell responses to AZD1222 COVID-19 vaccine. Clones were sequenced by immunoSEQ multiplex PCR, and TCRdb holds only the in-frame ones, with some missing. The sample holds around 120,000 clones, just over 85% seen once. Sequencing used peripheral blood, obtained on day 0 of MenACWY control vaccination. The receptors come from an adult in good health.

A single count supports this clone. The chain uses TRBV7-2 and TRBJ1-4, with D perhaps matching TRBD1 (5 bases). Trimming shortened V by 5 bases and J by 7 bases, and 11 bases separated the two germline ends. Germline V CDR1 and CDR2: SGHTA, FQGNSA. The length of the CDR3 is 13 residues. The CDR3 region is CASSPGTAEKLFF. CDR3 bases: TGTGCCAGCAGCCCCGGGACCGCTGAAAAACTGTTTTTT.

The chain uses TRBV4-1 and TRBJ1-1, with D maybe TRBD1 (5 bases). Trimming shortened V by 4 bases and J by 7 bases, and 13 bases separated the two germline ends. The CDR3 length is 13 residues. Germline V CDR1 and CDR2: MGHRA, YSYEKL. The DNA for the CDR3 is TGCGCCAGCAGCCCGCATCCGGGGGGTGAAGCTTTCTTT. The encoded protein is CASSPHPGGEAFF.

The rearrangement links TRBV7-2 to TRBJ2-1; D call uncertain. The CDR3 runs to 15 residues. Looked up from germline, CDR1 is SGHTA and CDR2 is FQGNSA. V was cut by 5 bases and J by 6 bases, with 17 bases left in between. In DNA form, the CDR3 reads TGTGCCAGCAGCCCAGATGCGCGGATCTTCAATGAGCAGTTCTTC. Amino acids: CASSPDARIFNEQFF.

The gene calls are TRBV6-6 and TRBJ2-7; possible D gene TRBD1, 5 bases. Germline V gives CDR1 MNHNY, CDR2 SVGAGI (reference sequence). V was clipped by 5 bases and J by 2 bases, with 22 bases between them. This CDR3 has 17 residues. CDR3: CASSRLPGHLIAYEQYF. CDR3 nucleotide sequence: TGTGCCAGCAGTCGACTCCCAGGACATCTAATCGCCTACGAGCAGTACTTC.

The chain is built from TRBV24-1 and TRBJ2-3; 10 bases fit TRBD1. The V and J ends lost 10 bases and 3 bases, in that order; junction bases with no gene match: 3. The CDR3 sequence is 13 residues long. The germline CDR1 and CDR2 sequences are KGHDR and SFDVKD. In DNA form, the CDR3 reads TGTGCCACTTCGGACAGGGGGACAGATACGCAGTATTTT. It encodes CATSDRGTDTQYF.

This sequence joins TRBV4-1 and TRBJ2-7; 8 bases are a match to TRBD1. This CDR3 has 17 residues. The V and J ends lost 0 bases and 4 bases, in that order; junction bases with no gene match: 11. Germline assignment: CDR1 MGHRA and CDR2 YSYEKL. CDR3 DNA: TGCGCCAGCAGCCAAGATTTGGGTCAGGGGGCGCCTTACGAGCAGTACTTC. Protein: CASSQDLGQGAPYEQYF.

With regard to this clone: With a much larger clone just one base away, this may be a read error. CDR3 coding DNA: TGCAGCGTTGATGTCGAGGAGGGGACTGAAGCTTTCTTT. It is translated as CSVDVEEGTEAFF. The chain couples TRBV29-1 to TRBJ1-1; maybe TRBD1 (5 bases). The germline CDR1 and CDR2 sequences are SQVTM and ANQGSEA. The CDR3 contains 13 residues. V was cut by 3 bases and J by 5 bases, with 13 bases left in between.

As DNA, the CDR3 is TGTGCCAGCAGGATGGACGGAAGCACTGAAGCTTTCTTT. This encodes CASRMDGSTEAFF. The chain combines TRBV28 with TRBJ1-1; D is unresolved. This CDR3 is 13 amino acids long. V lost 6 bases and J 4 bases, leaving 12 bases between the germline ends. CDR1 is MDHEN, CDR2 SYDVKM, per germline.

The chain employs TRBV7-9 and TRBJ1-1; D possibly corresponds to TRBD1 (5 bases). This CDR3 is built from 15 residues. Germline V CDR1 and CDR2: SEHNR, FQNEAQ (reference sequence). The V and J ends lost 4 bases and 6 bases respectively, with 18 bases between them. CDR3 sequence reads: CASSSGVRAGAEAFF. The CDR3 nucleotides are TGTGCCAGCAGCTCGGGGGTAAGGGCTGGCGCTGAAGCTTTCTTT.

The chain has TRBV7-9 and TRBJ1-3, with 8 bases that match TRBD1. The trim removed 5 bases at V and 0 bases at J, leaving 6 bases unmatched. Germline CDR1 reads SEHNR; CDR2 reads FQNEAQ (reference sequence). CDR3 size: 16 residues. CDR3 in DNA: TGTGCCAGCAGCCCCGGGGACAGGAGCTCTGGAAACACCATATATTTT. It yields the protein CASSPGDRSSGNTIYF.

This clone has only one observation. This chain joins TRBV11-3 and TRBJ2-2, with 7 bases aligning to TRBD1. This CDR3 region has 15 residues. Germline V lookup: CDR1 SGHNT, CDR2 YENEEA. V trimming: 5 bases; J trimming: 6 bases; junction bases outside the gene matches: 9. CDR3 protein: CASSPDRVSAGELFF. In DNA, the CDR3 is TGTGCCAGCAGCCCAGACAGGGTCTCGGCCGGGGAGCTGTTTTTT.

There are a few counts of this clone. V is TRBV5-4 and J is TRBJ1-2; D is unresolved. CDR1 is SGHNT, CDR2 YYREEE, per germline (reference sequence). The CDR3 sequence is 16 residues long. V gave up 3 bases and J gave up 6 bases, with 21 bases separating them. CDR3 protein: CASSWNAGPGLDGYTF. Here the CDR3 DNA reads TGTGCCAGCAGCTGGAATGCCGGCCCCGGGCTGGATGGCTACACCTTC.

The rearrangement links TRBV5-1 to TRBJ1-5; 7 positions agree with TRBD1. The CDR3 is made up of 15 amino acids. Per germline, CDR1 SGHRS and CDR2 YFSETQ. V was pared by 0 bases and J by 6 bases, with 6 bases of the junction left unmatched. CDR3 coding DNA: TGCGCCAGCAGCTTGGAGGGGGCGCCGGGTCAGCCCCAGCATTTT. As protein: CASSLEGAPGQPQHF.

This chain uses TRBV24-1 with TRBJ1-2; D unclear. The V end was cut by 3 bases, the J end by 8 bases, with 15 bases between. Per the germline V gene, CDR1 is KGHDR and CDR2 is SFDVKD. The CDR3 extends over 14 amino acids. The CDR3 sequence: CATSDPSVDGGYTF. The CDR3 region has the DNA TGTGCCACCAGTGATCCGTCGGTAGACGGAGGCTACACCTTC.

This clone has just one count. This chain uses TRBV5-7 with TRBJ2-2; 12 nucleotides match TRBD2. TRBV5-7 carries the ORF label, with uncertain function. CDR3 length equals 16 residues. V lost 4 bases, J lost 7 bases, and 8 bases stayed unmatched. The DNA of the CDR3 is TGTGCCAGCAGCCCGCGGACTAGCGGGAAGAACGGGGAGCTGTTTTTT. The encoded protein is CASSPRTSGKNGELFF.

The J gene is TRBJ2-6, the V gene TRBV4-1; perhaps TRBD1 as D (5 bases). The germline V and J ends were trimmed by 4 bases and 0 bases, with 7 bases remaining between them. The CDR3 runs to 15 residues. Germline V gene lookup returns CDR1 MGHRA and CDR2 YSYEKL. The CDR3 bases are TGCGCCAGCAGCCCACAGGACTCTGGGGCCAACGTCCTGACTTTC. This sequence encodes CASSPQDSGANVLTF.

The rearrangement uses TRBV7-2 and TRBJ2-1; 13 bases align to TRBD2. The J segment lost 10 bases and the V segment lost 1 base, leaving 7 bases of the junction unmatched. The germline V gene has CDR1 SGHTA and CDR2 FQGNSA. The CDR3 is 16 residues long. In DNA form, the CDR3 reads TGTGCCAGCAGCTTAGGGACTAGCGGGAGAAGAAGGGAGCAGTTCTTC. Its translation is CASSLGTSGRRREQFF.

The CDR3 sequence is CASKLGSSGNTIYF. The CDR3 bases are TGTGCCAGTAAACTCGGCAGCTCTGGAAACACCATATATTTT. The chain combines TRBV19 with TRBJ1-3; the D is unclear. In germline, CDR1 is LNHDA, CDR2 SQIVND (reference sequence). V lost 7 bases and J 0 bases, leaving 10 bases between the germline ends. The CDR3 loop spans 14 amino acids.

This clone appeared a few times. The V call is TRBV28, the J call TRBJ2-7; D uncertain. The CDR3 consists of 19 residues. Looked up from germline, CDR1 is MDHEN and CDR2 is SYDVKM. Trimming stripped 6 bases from V and 0 bases from J, with 27 bases between. The CDR3 coding sequence is TGTGCCAGCAGCTCACCTCCTCACTGGGGTTCAAGGAGCTCCTACGAGCAGTACTTC. Translating gives CASSSPPHWGSRSSYEQYF.

This clone was recorded once. The chain joins TRBV20-1 to TRBJ2-5, with D unclear. The V end lost 5 bases, the J end lost 5 bases, and 6 bases lay between the germline ends. The CDR3 covers 10 residues. Germline lookup yields CDR1 DFQATT and CDR2 SNEGSKA (reference sequence). CDR3: CSAGVETQYF. CDR3 DNA: TGCAGTGCTGGCGTGGAGACCCAGTACTTC.

This clone occurred once. The chain employs TRBV4-1 and TRBJ2-1; no clear D. Between the trimmed V and J ends, which lost 0 bases and 0 bases, there was a span of 9 bases. Germline loops: CDR1 MGHRA, CDR2 YSYEKL. The CDR3 has 16 amino acids. The CDR3: CASSQDQAFSYNEQFF. Here the CDR3 DNA reads TGCGCCAGCAGCCAAGATCAGGCATTCTCCTACAATGAGCAGTTCTTC.

V is TRBV7-3 and J is TRBJ1-1, with D tentatively TRBD1 (5 bases). In germline, CDR1 is SGHTA, CDR2 FQGTGA. Trimming pared 2 bases from V and 7 bases from J, leaving 11 bases between. CDR3 length equals 13 residues. The chain's CDR3 is CASSLGQGVEAFF. CDR3 in DNA: TGTGCCAGCAGCTTAGGGCAGGGTGTTGAAGCTTTCTTT.

V is TRBV28 and J is TRBJ1-5, with D perhaps matching TRBD1 (5 bases). Germline values: CDR1 MDHEN, CDR2 SYDVKM. CDR3 length: 15 amino acids. V was trimmed by 6 bases and J by 2 bases, leaving 14 bases between them. The CDR3, as DNA: TGTGCCAGCAGGGGGTGGGGCGGGGGCAATCAGCCCCAGCATTTT. Its translation: CASRGWGGGNQPQHF.

V gene TRBV19 combines with J gene TRBJ1-5; D might be TRBD1 (5 bases). Germline CDR1 is LNHDA and CDR2 is SQIVND (reference sequence). V dropped 8 bases and J dropped 4 bases, with 12 bases sitting between them. This CDR3 is 13 amino acids long. CDR3 region: CASQTDYNQPQHF. CDR3 in DNA: TGTGCCAGTCAGACAGATTATAATCAGCCCCAGCATTTT. The variable domain in full, with the rest retrieved from reference TRBV19 and TRBJ1-5, is DGGITQSPKYLFRKEGQNVTLSCEQNLNHDAMYWYRQDPGQGLRLIYYSQIVNDFQKGDIAEGYSVSREKKESFPLTVTSAQKNPTAFYLCASQTDYNQPQHFGDGTRLSIL.

The V gene is TRBV9, the J gene TRBJ2-7, with D tentatively TRBD2 (6 bases). Germline V gives CDR1 SGDLS, CDR2 YYNGEE. Deletions cut 4 bases from V and 1 base from J, with 18 bases between. There are 16 residues in the CDR3. CDR3 coding DNA: TGTGCCAGCAGCCCCAGTGGGGGGACGATTTCCTACGAGCAGTACTTC. It codes for CASSPSGGTISYEQYF.

The chain couples TRBV6-5 to TRBJ2-7; possible D gene TRBD1, 6 bases. The V gene lost 2 bases and the J gene lost 3 bases, with 11 bases spanning the gap. Germline V gene sequence: CDR1 MNHEY, CDR2 SVGAGI. This CDR3 has 14 amino acids. The CDR3 sequence: CASSYRQAHYEQYF. Here the CDR3 DNA reads TGTGCCAGCAGTTACCGACAGGCACACTACGAGCAGTACTTC.

This sequence joins TRBV7-9 and TRBJ2-2, with a possible D match to TRBD1 (6 bases). Germline CDR1 and CDR2: SEHNR and FQNEAQ (reference sequence). This CDR3 comprises 14 residues. V lost 7 bases and J 6 bases, leaving 15 bases between the germline ends. The chain's CDR3 is CASTLPQGSGELFF. DNA for the CDR3: TGTGCCAGCACCCTCCCACAGGGTTCCGGGGAGCTGTTTTTT.

The genes are TRBV10-1 and TRBJ2-1, with TRBD1 matching over 8 bases. After removal of 0 bases from V and 3 bases from J, the junction contained 4 bases not matched to a gene. The CDR3 has 16 residues. Germline V gene lookup returns CDR1 WNHNN and CDR2 SYGVQD (reference sequence). The CDR3 DNA is TGCGCCAGCAGTGAGTCGGGCAGGGGGCACTACAATGAGCAGTTCTTC. Protein sequence: CASSESGRGHYNEQFF.

This clone was picked up a small number of times. The chain employs TRBV29-1 and TRBJ1-6, with 7 bases lining up with TRBD1. Germline loops: CDR1 SQVTM, CDR2 ANQGSEA. The length of the CDR3 is 14 residues. After removal of 8 bases from V and 7 bases from J, the junction contained 11 bases not matched to a gene. The CDR3 nucleotides are TGCAGCACAGTGGACAGGCCGGAAAATTCACCCCTCCACTTT. It is translated as CSTVDRPENSPLHF.

The table lists this clone with a few counts. The rearrangement joins TRBV4-1 to TRBJ1-1; D not resolved. This CDR3 contains 14 residues. Germline CDR1 is MGHRA and CDR2 is YSYEKL. V was shortened by 4 bases and J by 4 bases, with 13 bases between the two germline ends. CDR3 sequence: CASSPREFGTEAFF. The CDR3 DNA reads as TGCGCCAGCAGCCCTAGGGAATTCGGCACTGAAGCTTTCTTT.

This clone showed up many times. This sequence joins TRBV28 and TRBJ1-6; D possibly corresponds to TRBD1 (5 bases). The CDR3 has 12 amino acids. The V gene's germline CDR1 is MDHEN and CDR2 SYDVKM. Trimming removed 8 bases at V and 7 bases at J, with 9 bases between. DNA for the CDR3: TGTGCCAGCGGGGGGGAGAATTCACCCCTCCACTTT. Encoded protein: CASGGENSPLHF.

This chain links TRBV6-1 with TRBJ1-5; possible D gene TRBD1, 5 bases. CDR1 and CDR2 from the germline V gene are MNHNS and SASEGT. V was clipped by 3 bases and J by 5 bases, with 11 bases between them. The CDR3 is made up of 14 amino acids. CDR3 coding DNA: TGTGCCAGCAGTGACCTGACAGATTATCAGCCCCAGCATTTT. It specifies CASSDLTDYQPQHF.